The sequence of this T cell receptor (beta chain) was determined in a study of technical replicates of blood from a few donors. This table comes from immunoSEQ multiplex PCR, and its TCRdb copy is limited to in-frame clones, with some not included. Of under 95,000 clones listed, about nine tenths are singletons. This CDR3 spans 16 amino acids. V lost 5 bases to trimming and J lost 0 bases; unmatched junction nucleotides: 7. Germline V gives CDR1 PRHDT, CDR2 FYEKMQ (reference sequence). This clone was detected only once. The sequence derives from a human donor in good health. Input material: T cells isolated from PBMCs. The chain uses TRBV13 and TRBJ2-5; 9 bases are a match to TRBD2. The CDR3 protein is CASSARLAEYQETQYF. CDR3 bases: TGTGCCAGCAGCGCGCGACTAGCGGAATACCAAGAGACCCAGTACTTC.